What follows are 8 T cell receptor beta chains derived from one specimen sequenced in a study of CXCR3-negative and CXCR3-positive naive CD8 T cells (dated by TCRdb to between 2018 and 2021). The run used a NextSeq 550. The Human TCR Profiling Kit (MiLaboratory) was used to prepare UMI-labeled 5' RACE TRB cDNA libraries. TCRdb reprocessed the reads, reporting each CDR3 protein sequence once and no DNA. In this sample's table one finds some 130,000 distinct CDR3 sequences. 0.45% to 0.6% of the sample is taken by the ten largest. Material for sequencing was naive CXCR3- CD8+ T cells from blood. What the cell subset or site label conveys for this sample: CD45RO-CCR7+CD27+CD95- naive CD8+ T cells lacking CXCR3 (TNR3-). These TCRs come from a human donor in good health. Some clones in this sample may be carry-over from other donors' samples.

The chain links TRBV5-1 to TRBJ1-2; TCRdb's D call of TRBD1 is untestable without DNA. The CDR3 has 15 amino acids. Germline V CDR1 and CDR2: SGHRS, YFSETQ. CDR3 sequence: CASSLADRGRDGYTF.

J is TRBJ1-5 and V is TRBV15; TCRdb's D call, TRBD1, is unchecked because there is no DNA. CDR3 length: 16 residues. CDR1 and CDR2 from the germline V gene are LNHNV and YYDKDF (reference sequence). CDR3 protein: CATSPGQAGGGQPQHF.

This rearrangement joins TRBV7-9 to TRBJ2-7. Germline CDR1 reads SEHNR; CDR2 reads FQNEAQ (reference sequence). This CDR3 has 11 residues. CDR3 amino acids: CASSSIYEQYF.

The chain is built from TRBV4-2 and TRBJ1-1; the TCRdb call, TRBD1, lacks DNA for checking. CDR1 is LGHNA and CDR2 is YNFKEQ in the germline V gene. The CDR3 length is 17 residues. CDR3 residues: CASSQDPPQGMNTEAFF.

The chain joins TRBV12-3 or TRBV12-4 to TRBJ2-1; the D call of TRBD1 rests on TCRdb alone, since no DNA is present to check it. This CDR3 is built from 17 residues. The CDR3 spells CASSLSPGTSSYNEQFF.

This sequence joins TRBV29-1 and TRBJ2-1. CDR3 length: 14 amino acids. Germline loops: CDR1 SQVTM, CDR2 ANQGSEA. This CDR3 is CSVEAGLDYNEQFF.

The chain combines TRBV23-1 with TRBJ2-5; TCRdb proposes TRBD1, but this gene call is untestable without DNA. TRBV23-1 is an ORF; its function is uncertain. The CDR3 contains 18 residues. The CDR3 sequence is CATVCWTGRLRPKETQYF.

The V call is TRBV29-1, the J call TRBJ2-5; the TCRdb call, TRBD2, lacks DNA for checking. Germline CDR1 is SQVTM and CDR2 is ANQGSEA. The CDR3 contains 13 residues. The chain's CDR3 is CSVDRLDQETQYF.